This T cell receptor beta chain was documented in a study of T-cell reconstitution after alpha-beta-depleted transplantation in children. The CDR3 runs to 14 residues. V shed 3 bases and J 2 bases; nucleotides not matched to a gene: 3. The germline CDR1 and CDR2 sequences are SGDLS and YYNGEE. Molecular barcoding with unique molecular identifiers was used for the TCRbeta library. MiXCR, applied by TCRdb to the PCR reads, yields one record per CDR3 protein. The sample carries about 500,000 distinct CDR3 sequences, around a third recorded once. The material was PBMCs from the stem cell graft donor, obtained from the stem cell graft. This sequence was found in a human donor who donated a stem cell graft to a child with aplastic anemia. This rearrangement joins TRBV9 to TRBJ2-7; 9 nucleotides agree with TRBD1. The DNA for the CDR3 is TGTGCCAGCAGCGAAAGACAGGGGGCCTACGAGCAGTACTTC. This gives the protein CASSERQGAYEQYF.